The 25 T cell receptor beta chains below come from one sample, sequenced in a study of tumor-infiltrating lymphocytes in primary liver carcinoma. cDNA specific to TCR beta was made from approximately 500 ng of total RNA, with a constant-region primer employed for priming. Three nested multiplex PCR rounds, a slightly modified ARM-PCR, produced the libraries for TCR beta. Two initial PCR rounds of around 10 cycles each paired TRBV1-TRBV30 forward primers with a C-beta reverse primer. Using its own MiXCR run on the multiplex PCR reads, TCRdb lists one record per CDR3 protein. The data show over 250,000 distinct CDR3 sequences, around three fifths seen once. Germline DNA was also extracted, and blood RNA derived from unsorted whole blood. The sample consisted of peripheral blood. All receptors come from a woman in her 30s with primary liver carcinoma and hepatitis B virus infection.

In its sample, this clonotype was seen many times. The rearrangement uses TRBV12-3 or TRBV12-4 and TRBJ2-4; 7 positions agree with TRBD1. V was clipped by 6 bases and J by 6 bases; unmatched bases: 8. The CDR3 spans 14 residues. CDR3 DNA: TGTGCCAGCAGCCGCAACAGGGGTGGAAACATTCAGTACTTC. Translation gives CASSRNRGGNIQYF.

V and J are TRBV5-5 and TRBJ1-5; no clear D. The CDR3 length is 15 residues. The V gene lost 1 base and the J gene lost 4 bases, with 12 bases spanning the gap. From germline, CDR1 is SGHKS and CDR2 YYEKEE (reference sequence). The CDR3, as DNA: TGTGCCAGCAGCTTGTTCTCACCGGAGAATCAGCCCCAGCATTTT. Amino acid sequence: CASSLFSPENQPQHF.

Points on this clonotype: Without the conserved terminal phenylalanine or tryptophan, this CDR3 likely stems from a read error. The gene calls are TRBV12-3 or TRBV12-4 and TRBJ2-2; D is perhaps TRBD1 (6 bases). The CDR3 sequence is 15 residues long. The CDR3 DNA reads TGTGCCAGCCGGGTGTGGGACACGAACGCCGGGGAGCTGTTTTAT. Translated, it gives CASRVWDTNAGELFY.

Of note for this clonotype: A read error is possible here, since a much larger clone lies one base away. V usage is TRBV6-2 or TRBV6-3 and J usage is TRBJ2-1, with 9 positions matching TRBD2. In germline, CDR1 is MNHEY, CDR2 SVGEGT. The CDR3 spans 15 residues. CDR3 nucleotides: TGTACCAGCAGTTACGAGGGTAGCGGGAGCAATGAGCAGTTCTTC. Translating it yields CTSSYEGSGSNEQFF.

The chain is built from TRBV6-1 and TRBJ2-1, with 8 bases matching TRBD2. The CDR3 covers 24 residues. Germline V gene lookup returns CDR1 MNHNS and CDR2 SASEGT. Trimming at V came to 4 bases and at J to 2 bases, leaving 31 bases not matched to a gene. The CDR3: CASSGPGAGGPPRFLPHTYNEQFF. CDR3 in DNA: TGTGCCAGCAGTGGCCCAGGGGCGGGAGGTCCGCCTCGATTCTTACCCCACACCTACAATGAGCAGTTCTTC.

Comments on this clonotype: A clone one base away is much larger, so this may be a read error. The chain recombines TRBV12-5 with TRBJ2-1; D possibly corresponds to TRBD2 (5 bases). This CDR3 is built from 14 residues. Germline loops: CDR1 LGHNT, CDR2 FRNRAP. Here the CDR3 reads CTSGLKLDYNEQFF. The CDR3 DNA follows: TGTACTAGTGGTTTGAAACTTGACTACAATGAGCAGTTCTTC.

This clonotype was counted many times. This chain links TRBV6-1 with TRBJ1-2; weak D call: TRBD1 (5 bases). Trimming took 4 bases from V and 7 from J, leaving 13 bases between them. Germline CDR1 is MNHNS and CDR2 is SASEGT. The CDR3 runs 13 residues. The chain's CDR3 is CASSAWGSGGYTF. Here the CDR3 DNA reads TGTGCCAGCAGTGCTTGGGGGAGCGGTGGCTACACCTTC.

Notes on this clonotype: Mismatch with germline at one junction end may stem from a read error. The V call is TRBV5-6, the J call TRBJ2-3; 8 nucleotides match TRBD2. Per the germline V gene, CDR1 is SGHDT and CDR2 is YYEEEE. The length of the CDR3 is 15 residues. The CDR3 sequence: CASRVLSGSTDRQYF. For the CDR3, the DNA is TGTGCCAGCAGGGTACTAAGCGGGAGTACAGATAGGCAGTATTTT.

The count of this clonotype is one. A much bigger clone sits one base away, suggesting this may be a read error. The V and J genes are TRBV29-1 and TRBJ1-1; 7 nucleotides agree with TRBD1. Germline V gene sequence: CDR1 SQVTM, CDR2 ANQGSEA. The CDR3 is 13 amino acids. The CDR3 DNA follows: TGCGGCGTTGGAAGACAGGGTTGGACTGAAGCTTTCTTT. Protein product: CGVGRQGWTEAFF.

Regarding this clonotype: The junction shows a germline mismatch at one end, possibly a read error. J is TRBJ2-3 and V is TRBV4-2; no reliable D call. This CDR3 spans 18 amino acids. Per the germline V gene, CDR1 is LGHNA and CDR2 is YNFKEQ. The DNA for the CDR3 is TGTGCCAGCAGCCAAGAAGCTCGTGGACGAGTCTACACGGATACGCGGTATTTT. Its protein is CASSQEARGRVYTDTRYF.

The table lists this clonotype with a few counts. The CDR3 sequence: CASSQDLLITYGYTF. The CDR3 bases are TGCGCCAGCAGCCAAGATTTATTAATCACCTATGGCTACACCTTC. The chain uses TRBV4-1 and TRBJ1-2; D uncertain. In germline, CDR1 is MGHRA, CDR2 YSYEKL. The CDR3 contains 15 residues. V was clipped by 0 bases and J by 4 bases, with 12 bases between them.

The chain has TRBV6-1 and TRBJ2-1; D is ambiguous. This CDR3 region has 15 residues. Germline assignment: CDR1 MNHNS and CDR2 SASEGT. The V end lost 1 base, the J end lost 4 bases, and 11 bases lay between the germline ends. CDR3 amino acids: CASSEGIGPYNEQFF. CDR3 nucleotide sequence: TGTGCCAGCAGTGAAGGCATCGGGCCATACAATGAGCAGTTCTTC.

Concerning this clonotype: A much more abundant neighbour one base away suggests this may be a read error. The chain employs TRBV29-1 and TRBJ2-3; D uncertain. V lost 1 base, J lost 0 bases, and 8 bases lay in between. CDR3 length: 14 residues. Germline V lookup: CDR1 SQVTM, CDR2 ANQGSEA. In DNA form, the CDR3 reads TGCAGCGTTGAAGGTAACGGTAGCACAGATACGCAGTATTTT. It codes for CSVEGNGSTDTQYF.

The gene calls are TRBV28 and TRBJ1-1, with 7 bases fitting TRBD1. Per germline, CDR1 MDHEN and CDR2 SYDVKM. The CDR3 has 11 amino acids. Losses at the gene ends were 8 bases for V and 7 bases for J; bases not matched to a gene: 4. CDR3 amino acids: CASQTGIEAFF. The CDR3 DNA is TGTGCCAGCCAGACAGGGATTGAAGCTTTCTTT.

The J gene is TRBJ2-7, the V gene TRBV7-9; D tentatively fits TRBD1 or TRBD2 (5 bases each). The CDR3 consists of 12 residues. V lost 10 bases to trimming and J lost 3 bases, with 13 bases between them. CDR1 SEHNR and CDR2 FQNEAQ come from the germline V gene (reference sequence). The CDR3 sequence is CATQRGYYEQYF. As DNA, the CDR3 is TGTGCCACCCAGAGGGGCTACTACGAGCAGTACTTC.

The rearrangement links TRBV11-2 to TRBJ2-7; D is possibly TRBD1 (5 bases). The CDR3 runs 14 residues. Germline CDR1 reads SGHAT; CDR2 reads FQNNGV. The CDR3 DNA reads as TGTGTCTGCAGCTTAGTAGGCAGGGCGGACGAGCAGTACTTC. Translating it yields CVCSLVGRADEQYF.

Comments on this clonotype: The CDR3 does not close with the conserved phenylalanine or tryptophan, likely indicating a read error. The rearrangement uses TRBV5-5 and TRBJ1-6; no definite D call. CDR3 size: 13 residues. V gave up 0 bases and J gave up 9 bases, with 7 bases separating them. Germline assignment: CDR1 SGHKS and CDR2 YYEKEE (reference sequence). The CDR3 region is CASSLAGGSPLHL. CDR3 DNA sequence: TGTGCCAGCAGCTTGGCAGGAGGTTCACCCCTCCACCTT.

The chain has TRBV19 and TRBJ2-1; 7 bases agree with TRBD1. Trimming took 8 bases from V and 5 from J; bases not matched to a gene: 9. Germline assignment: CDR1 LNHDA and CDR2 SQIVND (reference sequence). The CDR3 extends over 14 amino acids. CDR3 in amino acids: CASLTGRIDNEQFF. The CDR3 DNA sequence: TGTGCCAGTTTGACAGGGCGAATAGACAATGAGCAGTTCTTC.

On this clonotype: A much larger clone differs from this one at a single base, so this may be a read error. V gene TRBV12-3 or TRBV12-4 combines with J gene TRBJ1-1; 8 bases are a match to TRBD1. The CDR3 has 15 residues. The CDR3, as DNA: TGTGCCGGCAGTTCCAGACAGGGGACGAACACTGAAGCTTTCTTT. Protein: CAGSSRQGTNTEAFF.

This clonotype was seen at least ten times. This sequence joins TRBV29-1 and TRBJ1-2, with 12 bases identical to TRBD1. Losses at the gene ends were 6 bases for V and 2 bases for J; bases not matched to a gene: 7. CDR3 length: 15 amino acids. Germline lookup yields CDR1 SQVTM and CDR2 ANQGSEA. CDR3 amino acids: CSVRDRGRGNYGYTF. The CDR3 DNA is TGCAGCGTACGGGACAGGGGGCGCGGAAACTATGGCTACACCTTC.

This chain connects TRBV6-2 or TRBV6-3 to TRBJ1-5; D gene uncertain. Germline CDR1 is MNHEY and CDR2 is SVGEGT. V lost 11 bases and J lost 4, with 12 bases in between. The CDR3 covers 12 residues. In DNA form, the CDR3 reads TGTGCCGGCTCCCAGGTTAATCAGCCCCAGCATTTT. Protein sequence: CAGSQVNQPQHF.

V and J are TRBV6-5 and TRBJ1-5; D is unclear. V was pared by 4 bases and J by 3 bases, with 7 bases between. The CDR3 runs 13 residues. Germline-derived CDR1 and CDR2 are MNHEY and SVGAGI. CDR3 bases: TGTGCCAGCAGTTTTGGATTCAATCAGCCCCAGCATTTT. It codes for CASSFGFNQPQHF.

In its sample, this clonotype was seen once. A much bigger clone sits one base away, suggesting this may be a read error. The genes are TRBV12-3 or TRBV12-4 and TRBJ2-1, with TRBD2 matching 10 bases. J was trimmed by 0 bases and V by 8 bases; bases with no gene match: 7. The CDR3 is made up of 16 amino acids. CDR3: CASGRRTSGSYNEQFF. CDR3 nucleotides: TGTGCCAGCGGCAGACGGACTAGCGGCTCCTACAATGAGCAGTTCTTC.

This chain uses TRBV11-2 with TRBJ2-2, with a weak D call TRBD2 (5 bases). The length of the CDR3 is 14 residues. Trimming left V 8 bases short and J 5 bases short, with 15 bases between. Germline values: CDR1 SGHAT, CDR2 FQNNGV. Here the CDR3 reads CASCLEPGTGELFF. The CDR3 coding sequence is TGTGCCAGCTGTTTAGAACCGGGGACCGGGGAGCTGTTTTTT.

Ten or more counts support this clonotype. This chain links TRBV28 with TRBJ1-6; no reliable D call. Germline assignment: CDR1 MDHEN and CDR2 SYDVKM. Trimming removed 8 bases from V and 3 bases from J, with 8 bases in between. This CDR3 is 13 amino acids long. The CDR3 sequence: CASGDVYNSPLHF. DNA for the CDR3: TGTGCCAGCGGCGACGTCTATAATTCACCCCTCCACTTT.